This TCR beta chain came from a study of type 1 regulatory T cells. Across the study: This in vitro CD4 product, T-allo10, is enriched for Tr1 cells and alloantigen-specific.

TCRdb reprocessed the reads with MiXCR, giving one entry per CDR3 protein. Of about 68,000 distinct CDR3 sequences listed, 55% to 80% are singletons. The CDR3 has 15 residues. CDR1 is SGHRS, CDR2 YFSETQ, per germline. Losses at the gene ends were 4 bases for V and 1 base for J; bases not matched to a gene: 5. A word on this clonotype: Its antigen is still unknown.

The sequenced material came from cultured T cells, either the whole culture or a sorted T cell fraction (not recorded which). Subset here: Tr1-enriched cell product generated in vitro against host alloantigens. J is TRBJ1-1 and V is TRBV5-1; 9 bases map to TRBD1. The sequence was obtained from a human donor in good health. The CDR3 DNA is TGCGCCAGCAGCCGGGACAGGGACTCGAACACTGAAGCTTTCTTT. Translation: CASSRDRDSNTEAFF. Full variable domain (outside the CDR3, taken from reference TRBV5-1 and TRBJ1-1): KAGVTQTPRYLIKTRGQQVTLSCSPISGHRSVSWYQQTPGQGLQFLFEYFSETQRNKGNFPGRFSGRQFSNSRSEMNVSTLELGDSALYLCASSRDRDSNTEAFFGQGTRLTVV.